The subject of this entry is one TCR beta chain. Its cognate antigen is unknown. TCRdb redid the calling of the 5' RACE reads with MiXCR, one entry per CDR3 protein. The sample shows about 450,000 distinct CDR3 sequences, less than 25% of them seen only once. The sample comes from a study of T-cell memory formation after mild COVID-19. Overall study findings and caveats: Clones shrinking between day 15 and 85 showed a balanced CD4/CD8 split, and those that grew later tilted toward CD4+. There were some responding clones in pre-infection memory, which suggested that cross-reactive memory had joined.

This CDR3 has 13 amino acids. Germline lookup yields CDR1 LGHDT and CDR2 YNNKEL (reference sequence). Trimming took off 4 bases at V and 3 bases at J, with 10 bases between the two ends. The clonotype was recovered from an adult woman who had mild COVID-19 (a few samples of this study predate the infection). Cell type and time point are not known. Sequenced input: PBMCs or a T cell subset sorted from them (not recorded which). The chain links TRBV3-1 to TRBJ2-7; D may be TRBD1 (6 bases). The CDR3 loop is CASSRQDLYEQYF. Here the CDR3 DNA reads TGTGCCAGCAGCCGACAGGATCTCTACGAGCAGTACTTC.